The 23 T cell receptor beta chains below all came from one sample that was sequenced in a study of shared clonotypes between healthy human individuals. Sequencing was performed with immunoSEQ multiplex PCR; in TCRdb, only in-frame clones are kept and a portion is missing. In the table there are just over 2,000,000 clones, about 94% of which are singletons. Naive CD8 cells were CD45RO-negative, positively selected for CCR7, excluding terminally differentiated effector memory CD45RA+ cells. Sequenced input: naive CD8+ T cells sorted from blood. The receptors come from a man aged 18 to 29 in good health.

The rearrangement links TRBV5-1 to TRBJ2-3, with D unclear. Germline CDR1 SGHRS, CDR2 YFSETQ. The V end lost 1 base, the J end lost 2 bases, and 11 bases lay between the germline ends. The CDR3 is 15 residues long. Here the CDR3 reads CASSLNFQDTDTQYF. The CDR3 bases are TGCGCCAGCAGCTTGAATTTCCAAGACACAGATACGCAGTATTTT.

With regard to this clone: Different DNA sequences within this sample yield the same CDR3. This chain uses TRBV4-1 with TRBJ2-1, with 8 bases identical to TRBD2. The CDR3 is 15 residues long. The trim removed 1 base at V and 4 bases at J, leaving 3 bases unmatched. Germline V lookup: CDR1 MGHRA, CDR2 YSYEKL. As DNA, the CDR3 is TGCGCCAGCAGCCAAGCAAGCGGGGGTTACAATGAGCAGTTCTTC. Protein sequence: CASSQASGGYNEQFF.

This clone has a single count. The V and J genes are TRBV19 and TRBJ2-3; D not resolved. The CDR3 contains 13 residues. Trimming removed 8 bases from V and 0 bases from J, with 9 bases in between. CDR1 is LNHDA, CDR2 SQIVND, per germline (reference sequence). The CDR3 DNA is TGTGCCAGTTCCTTACTTAGCACAGATACGCAGTATTTT. Its protein product is CASSLLSTDTQYF.

In nucleotides, the CDR3 is TGCGCCAGCAGCCAAGCCGTCGGGGGGACCGGGGAGCTGTTTTTT. Translation: CASSQAVGGTGELFF. The chain combines TRBV4-3 with TRBJ2-2, with TRBD2 matching 7 bases. This CDR3 is built from 15 residues. J was trimmed by 5 bases and V by 1 base; bases with no gene match: 4. CDR1 and CDR2 from the germline V gene are LGHNA and YSLEER.

The rearrangement links TRBV7-9 to TRBJ2-1; no definite D call. The CDR3 has 15 residues. Trimming removed 6 bases from V and 2 bases from J, with 14 bases in between. Looked up from germline, CDR1 is SEHNR and CDR2 is FQNEAQ (reference sequence). The CDR3 loop is CASSSTNHAYNEQFF. The DNA for the CDR3 is TGTGCCAGCAGTTCTACGAATCACGCCTACAATGAGCAGTTCTTC. The whole variable domain, filled in from reference TRBV7-9 and TRBJ2-1, reads DTGVSQNPRHKITKRGQNVTFRCDPISEHNRLYWYRQTLGQGPEFLTYFQNEAQLEKSRLLSDRFSAERPKGSFSTLEIQRTEQGDSAMYLCASSSTNHAYNEQFFGPGTRLTVL.

V gene TRBV4-3 combines with J gene TRBJ2-2; perhaps TRBD1 as D (6 bases). With 0 bases removed from V and 2 bases from J, the gap between germline ends came to 10 bases. The germline gives CDR1 LGHNA, CDR2 YSLEER. The CDR3 is made up of 16 amino acids. The CDR3 reads CASSQETGSNTGELFF. For the CDR3, the DNA is TGCGCCAGCAGCCAAGAAACAGGGTCAAACACCGGGGAGCTGTTTTTT.

Worth noting for this clone: The sample contains more than one DNA sequence encoding this CDR3. V usage is TRBV19 and J usage is TRBJ2-7; D gene ambiguous. The CDR3 is 13 residues long. The germline CDR1 and CDR2 sequences are LNHDA and SQIVND (reference sequence). Deletions cut 5 bases from V and 0 bases from J, with 8 bases between. The CDR3 reads CASSFRVSYEQYF. The CDR3, as DNA: TGTGCCAGTAGTTTTCGTGTCTCCTACGAGCAGTACTTC.

On this clone: The same CDR3 also results from other DNA sequences found in this sample. The chain couples TRBV30 to TRBJ1-1, with D perhaps matching TRBD1 (5 bases). The V end lost 4 bases, the J end lost 5 bases, and 8 bases lay between the germline ends. Germline V lookup: CDR1 GTSNPN, CDR2 SVGIG (reference sequence). This CDR3 spans 11 amino acids. CDR3 loop: CAWTRGTEAFF. The CDR3 nucleotides are TGTGCCTGGACTAGGGGAACTGAAGCTTTCTTT.

V gene TRBV19 combines with J gene TRBJ2-7, with TRBD1 matching over 8 bases. Germline V gene sequence: CDR1 LNHDA, CDR2 SQIVND (reference sequence). This CDR3 region has 14 residues. The V and J ends lost 5 bases and 0 bases, in that order; junction bases with no gene match: 3. The CDR3 loop is CASSPGGPSYEQYF. The CDR3 DNA reads TGTGCCAGTAGTCCAGGGGGCCCCTCCTACGAGCAGTACTTC.

J is TRBJ2-2 and V is TRBV28; TRBD2 matches at 10 bases. CDR3 length: 16 residues. Germline trimming cut 3 bases from V and 3 bases from J; bases unmatched to any gene: 4. Germline V gene sequence: CDR1 MDHEN, CDR2 SYDVKM. CDR3 protein: CASSFALAGDTGELFF. The DNA of the CDR3 is TGTGCCAGCAGTTTCGCCCTAGCGGGAGACACCGGGGAGCTGTTTTTT.

CDR3 bases: TGCGCCAGCAGCGCGACAGGGGGCCTGGTGAACACTGAAGCTTTCTTT. Protein product: CASSATGGLVNTEAFF. The J gene is TRBJ1-1, the V gene TRBV5-1, with 10 bases identical to TRBD1. J lost 0 bases, V lost 4 bases, and 6 bases had no gene match. This CDR3 region has 16 residues. Germline values: CDR1 SGHRS, CDR2 YFSETQ.

The chain joins TRBV30 to TRBJ2-5; no definite D call. Per the germline V gene, CDR1 is GTSNPN and CDR2 is SVGIG (reference sequence). V shed 3 bases and J shed 5 bases, with 19 bases lying between them. The CDR3 has 15 amino acids. CDR3 DNA sequence: TGTGCCTGGAGCCCCCTCGACCCGGGTTGGGAGACCCAGTACTTC. Its translation: CAWSPLDPGWETQYF.

A note on this clone: Other nucleotide sequences from this sample produce the same CDR3. V and J are TRBV4-1 and TRBJ2-2, with a tentative D call TRBD2 (6 bases). The CDR3 sequence is 15 residues long. Looked up from germline, CDR1 is MGHRA and CDR2 is YSYEKL. V was cut by 4 bases and J by 4 bases, with 13 bases left in between. This CDR3 reads CASSRTSGVTGELFF. The DNA of the CDR3 is TGCGCCAGCAGCCGGACCTCGGGAGTCACCGGGGAGCTGTTTTTT.

The rearrangement links TRBV6-6 to TRBJ1-3, with D unresolved. CDR1 is MNHNY and CDR2 is SVGAGI in the germline V gene (reference sequence). Trimming cost V 5 bases and J 0 bases, with 14 bases left between them. The CDR3 is 16 residues long. The CDR3 region has the DNA TGTGCCAGCAGTCCCCTTAAAGGAGACTCTGGAAACACCATATATTTT. Residues: CASSPLKGDSGNTIYF.

This chain uses TRBV5-1 with TRBJ2-7; 8 positions match TRBD1. V lost 0 bases to trimming and J lost 3 bases; unmatched junction nucleotides: 5. The CDR3 is 15 amino acids. CDR1 and CDR2 (germline): SGHRS, YFSETQ. Here the CDR3 reads CASSLDRDRYYEQYF. CDR3 coding DNA: TGCGCCAGCAGCTTGGACCGGGACAGGTACTACGAGCAGTACTTC.

The chain joins TRBV9 to TRBJ1-2; D is perhaps TRBD1 (5 bases). The CDR3 covers 14 residues. Deletions cut 4 bases from V and 4 bases from J, with 14 bases between. Per the germline V gene, CDR1 is SGDLS and CDR2 is YYNGEE. The CDR3 DNA reads as TGTGCCAGCAGCCCTCCGGGGGGAAGCTATGGCTACACCTTC. It is translated as CASSPPGGSYGYTF.

This chain links TRBV5-4 with TRBJ1-4; D might be TRBD1 (6 bases). CDR1 is SGHNT, CDR2 YYREEE, per germline (reference sequence). V shed 0 bases and J shed 5 bases, with 17 bases lying between them. CDR3 size: 17 residues. CDR3 DNA sequence: TGTGCCAGCAGCTTGGCAGGGGCTGATCTTTTGAATGAAAAACTGTTTTTT. Protein sequence: CASSLAGADLLNEKLFF.

The V call is TRBV10-2, the J call TRBJ2-3; tentatively, D is TRBD2 (5 bases). The CDR3 covers 13 residues. The germline V gene encodes CDR1 WSHSY and CDR2 SAAADI. V lost 3 bases, J lost 6 bases, and 10 bases lay in between. The CDR3 coding sequence is TGCGCCAGCAGTGATAATAGCGTGGATACGCAGTATTTT. It codes for CASSDNSVDTQYF.

There are a few counts of this clone. This chain joins TRBV7-9 and TRBJ2-7, with TRBD2 identical over 9 bases. CDR1 is SEHNR and CDR2 is FQNEAQ in the germline V gene (reference sequence). J gave up 2 bases and V 4 bases, and 6 bases lay outside the gene matches. The CDR3 loop spans 15 amino acids. The CDR3 DNA is TGTGCCAGCAGCTACGGAGCGGGAGGCGCCTACGAGCAGTACTTC. This sequence encodes CASSYGAGGAYEQYF. Full variable domain (missing parts from reference TRBV7-9 and TRBJ2-7): DTGVSQNPRHKITKRGQNVTFRCDPISEHNRLYWYRQTLGQGPEFLTYFQNEAQLEKSRLLSDRFSAERPKGSFSTLEIQRTEQGDSAMYLCASSYGAGGAYEQYFGPGTRLTVT.

The chain uses TRBV27 and TRBJ2-7; D perhaps matches TRBD1 (5 bases). Germline CDR1 is MNHEY and CDR2 is SMNVEV (reference sequence). CDR3 length: 13 amino acids. Trimming took 1 base from V and 7 from J, leaving 11 bases between them. CDR3 sequence (DNA): TGTGCCAGCAGTTTATGGCAGGGTGTAGAGCAGTACTTC. It translates to CASSLWQGVEQYF.

This clone has just one count. This sequence joins TRBV6-1 and TRBJ2-5; 9 bases map to TRBD1. Germline V gene sequence: CDR1 MNHNS, CDR2 SASEGT. The J segment lost 5 bases and the V segment lost 6 bases, leaving 7 bases of the junction unmatched. The CDR3 is 14 amino acids. The CDR3 spells CASRRTGGVETQYF. CDR3 nucleotides: TGTGCCAGCAGGAGAACAGGGGGCGTGGAGACCCAGTACTTC.

The chain recombines TRBV28 with TRBJ1-1, with TRBD1 as a possible D gene (5 bases). Germline V gene data show CDR1 as MDHEN and CDR2 as SYDVKM. V lost 2 bases, J lost 13 bases, and 23 bases lay in between. This CDR3 contains 15 residues. The CDR3 is CASSLATGPQIGVFF. CDR3 nucleotide sequence: TGTGCCAGCAGTTTAGCAACAGGTCCACAAATTGGGGTTTTCTTT.

This clone was seen just once. The chain employs TRBV27 and TRBJ2-3; D is perhaps TRBD1 (6 bases). Germline assignment: CDR1 MNHEY and CDR2 SMNVEV (reference sequence). V lost 5 bases to trimming and J lost 6 bases, with 9 bases between them. The CDR3 sequence is 12 residues long. CDR3 DNA sequence: TGTGCCAGCAGTAGGGGGTTGGATACGCAGTATTTT. Protein sequence: CASSRGLDTQYF.